This record looks at one T cell receptor gamma chain sequence and its context. The specificity of this receptor is unknown. Nothing much larger sits one base from this clone, and base qualities are not available. This sample was included in a study of intestinal T cells in coeliac disease (TCRdb year 2020). Concerning the study at large: Coeliac patients were much younger than controls, with mean ages of about 15 versus 50 years in the TRG cohort. A second, larger TCR-gamma (TRG) cohort included duodenal biopsies from 30 or so coeliac disease patients and approximately 21 non-coeliac controls. The TCR-delta (TRD) cohort comprised duodenal biopsies from approximately eleven coeliac disease patients and approximately eleven non-coeliac controls.

Taken from cysteine to phenylalanine, the CDR3 has 15 residues. Only the CDR3 DNA is retained, 45 bases long and in frame from the first base. Germline trimming: 8 bases from V, 7 bases from J; junction bases outside gene matches: 16. CDR1 and CDR2 are drawn from the germline V gene: EGSNGY, YDSYNSKV. For each case, genomic DNA was isolated from ten 5-um FFPE scrolls with the QIAamp DNA FFPE tissue kit. To test whether coeliac disease could be classified from the TCR repertoire, the study used duodenal biopsies that were formalin-fixed paraffin-embedded, fully anonymised, and surplus to diagnostic needs. To prepare the library, multiplex PCR was applied. The sequencer listed for this sample is Ion Torrent PGM. The LymphoTrack kit, which has primers carrying Illumina adapters, was used to amplify TRG repertoires from roughly 200 ng of biopsy DNA. TRG amplicons were purified with AMPure XP beads, quantified on a 2100 Bioanalyzer, and pooled equimolarly. Sequencing of TRG libraries was performed on an Ion PGM instrument. The study's processing was this. FastX removed reads in which more than 10% of nucleotides fell below the per-patient third-quartile quality score. Alignment of reads was performed with IMGT/HighV-QUEST so that V, D and J genes were assigned, CDR3 regions were identified and functionality was assessed. Sequences were converted to amino acids, and every sequence predicted to be non-functional was removed. CDR3s were split into kmers, with and without positional annotation; kmer frequencies underwent PCA, and samples were clustered using all 1023 combinations of PCs 1-10. Classification was validated by leave-one-out cross-validation, in which parameters were re-optimised on the remaining samples each time. Shannon diversity was calculated using the vegan R package from repeated random subsamples equal to the lowest read count. TCRdb reran clone calling on the public reads with CATT; rows sharing one DNA sequence were then combined. The V and J calls and clone size come from TCRdb's table, not from the authors' own analysis. This sample has about 870 gamma-chain clones in its table, and about half of those were observed once. More than 15% of the sample lies in the top ten.

Overall results and qualifications from the work: FFPE-derived DNA was found to be relatively degraded, and loss of a proportion of TCR sequences in each sample was likely caused by this degradation. All 22 biopsies in training were correctly classified by TRD kmer-based clustering, and a leave-one-out accuracy of about 89% was reported. Clustering based on TRG put most of the 54 biopsies (around 94%) in the right class, and the reported leave-one-out accuracy was 87%. Coeliac and control groups differed significantly in age, although an age-split analysis did not yield significant classification. Repeated CDR3 amino acid sequences could not be distinguished from PCR duplicates in the analysis.

Sequenced material: a duodenal biopsy. The chain uses TRGV2 and TRGJP2. The TCR was taken from a human donor with celiac disease. The DNA sequence is given as TGTGCCACCTCCCACGGGATAGTAGTTGATTGGATCAAGACGTTT. This gives the protein CATSHGIVVDWIKTF.